The 11 T cell receptor beta chains below all came from one sample that was sequenced in a study of cytomegalovirus exposure and HLA in healthy donors. The PCR ran on 60 Vbeta and 13 Jbeta primers. Profiled with immunoSEQ multiplex PCR; TCRdb holds only in-frame clones, not every one. This table has about 160,000 clones, approximately 81% appearing once. Sequenced input: PBMCs. Receptors were obtained from a male donor in good health and CMV-seronegative.

The chain has TRBV15 and TRBJ2-2; TRBD2 aligns across 13 bases. CDR3 length: 16 amino acids. Germline lookup yields CDR1 LNHNV and CDR2 YYDKDF (reference sequence). V trimming: 4 bases; J trimming: 7 bases; junction bases outside the gene matches: 6. The CDR3 region has the DNA TGTGCCACCAGCACCACTAGCGGGAGGGTTCTCGGGGAGCTGTTTTTT. It specifies CATSTTSGRVLGELFF.

The chain carries TRBV7-9 and TRBJ1-1, with D perhaps TRBD1 (6 bases). The CDR3 runs to 13 residues. V gave up 5 bases and J gave up 1 base, with 8 bases separating them. Germline V gives CDR1 SEHNR, CDR2 FQNEAQ (reference sequence). The CDR3 loop is CASSRGANTEAFF. The CDR3 bases are TGTGCCAGCAGCCGGGGGGCGAACACTGAAGCTTTCTTT. Using reference TRBV7-9 and TRBJ1-1 for the parts outside the CDR3, the full variable domain is DTGVSQNPRHKITKRGQNVTFRCDPISEHNRLYWYRQTLGQGPEFLTYFQNEAQLEKSRLLSDRFSAERPKGSFSTLEIQRTEQGDSAMYLCASSRGANTEAFFGQGTRLTVV.

V gene TRBV4-1 combines with J gene TRBJ1-2; TRBD1 matches at 10 bases. The CDR3 loop spans 17 amino acids. Germline V CDR1 and CDR2: MGHRA, YSYEKL. V lost 2 bases, J lost 9 bases, and 15 bases stayed unmatched. The CDR3 sequence: CASSQRSMGTGDIRYTF. DNA for the CDR3: TGCGCCAGCAGCCAACGATCAATGGGGACAGGGGACATTCGCTACACCTTC.

In this sample, this clone turned up a few times. V usage is TRBV19 and J usage is TRBJ1-1; the match to TRBD1 covers 8 bases. The CDR3 length is 15 residues. CDR1 LNHDA and CDR2 SQIVND come from the germline V gene (reference sequence). Unmatched junction bases numbered 12, after V lost 6 bases and J lost 6 bases. CDR3 nucleotide sequence: TGTGCCAGTAGCAACAGCAGGGGGCGTAACGCTGAAGCTTTCTTT. Residues: CASSNSRGRNAEAFF.

The V gene is TRBV11-1, the J gene TRBJ2-1; TRBD1 might be the D (6 bases). V was pared by 4 bases and J by 3 bases, with 13 bases between. CDR3 length equals 15 residues. Germline V gene data show CDR1 as SGHAT and CDR2 as FQDESV (reference sequence). CDR3 sequence (DNA): TGTGCCAGCAGCTCGGACAGTGCAAACTACAATGAGCAGTTCTTC. Translation gives CASSSDSANYNEQFF.

The chain is built from TRBV5-6 and TRBJ2-1; tentative D call: TRBD2 (6 bases). Looked up from germline, CDR1 is SGHDT and CDR2 is YYEEEE. This CDR3 has 14 amino acids. The V end was cut by 1 base, the J end by 2 bases, with 7 bases between. CDR3 sequence (DNA): TGTGCCAGCAGCTTGACTAGCCCCTACAATGAGCAGTTCTTC. Encoded protein: CASSLTSPYNEQFF.

The J gene is TRBJ2-3, the V gene TRBV10-3; weak D call: TRBD1 (7 bases). The CDR3 is made up of 15 amino acids. Trimming removed 7 bases from V and 3 bases from J, with 17 bases in between. Per the germline V gene, CDR1 is ENHRY and CDR2 is SYGVKD. As DNA, the CDR3 is TGTGCCATCACCGCTGAGGAGGGGGCTACAGATACGCAGTATTTT. Translated, it gives CAITAEEGATDTQYF.

The V and J genes are TRBV9 and TRBJ2-7; 12 bases map to TRBD2. CDR1 and CDR2 from the germline V gene are SGDLS and YYNGEE. The V and J ends lost 0 bases and 0 bases, in that order; junction bases with no gene match: 10. The length of the CDR3 is 19 residues. For the CDR3, the DNA is TGTGCCAGCAGCGTAGCCCCCAGCCTAGCGGGGGGGAGCTCCTACGAGCAGTACTTC. It is translated as CASSVAPSLAGGSSYEQYF.

Here the CDR3 reads CASSSSDREPQETQYF. The CDR3 DNA reads TGTGCCAGCAGCTCATCTGACAGGGAACCCCAAGAGACCCAGTACTTC. V gene TRBV7-7 combines with J gene TRBJ2-5, with 7 bases aligning to TRBD1. Trimming at V came to 4 bases and at J to 1 base, leaving 9 bases not matched to a gene. The CDR3 totals 16 residues. Looked up from germline, CDR1 is SSHAT and CDR2 is FNYEAQ (reference sequence).

The V gene is TRBV7-6, the J gene TRBJ2-3, with TRBD2 matching over 12 bases. Germline values: CDR1 SGHVS, CDR2 FNYEAQ. CDR3 length: 16 residues. The V gene end was trimmed by 5 bases and the J gene end by 6 bases; junction bases not matched to a gene: 9. The CDR3 is CASSPLAGGPVDTQYF. CDR3 sequence (DNA): TGTGCCAGCAGCCCGCTAGCGGGGGGGCCAGTGGATACGCAGTATTTT.

This chain connects TRBV5-6 to TRBJ2-5; D perhaps matches TRBD1 (6 bases). The CDR3 loop spans 15 amino acids. Per the germline V gene, CDR1 is SGHDT and CDR2 is YYEEEE. V lost 3 bases to trimming and J lost 3 bases, with 15 bases between them. The CDR3 DNA reads as TGTGCCAGCAGCTCGTTAATGGACAGTAAAGAGACCCAGTACTTC. Translated, it gives CASSSLMDSKETQYF.